This entry describes one TCR beta chain. Its antigen is still unknown. cDNA prepared by RNA extraction and subsequent reverse transcription served as the template for sequencing. Profiled with immunoSEQ multiplex PCR; TCRdb holds only in-frame clones, not every one. The sample includes approximately 130,000 clones, 45% to 50% of them seen just once. This sample is drawn from a study of CD8+ T cells in alopecia areata. Whole-study findings and limits: Compared with mice, patients displayed less clear TCR sharing, possibly for HLA-related reasons. When scalp samples are sequenced, resident alphabeta T cells of normal skin are also captured.

CDR3 size: 15 residues. Trimming removed 5 bases from V and 5 bases from J; junction bases left unmatched: 11. CDR1 and CDR2 from the germline V gene are SGHAT and FQNNGV. Collection of lesional scalp punch biopsies and peripheral blood was performed in alopecia areata patients. J is TRBJ2-5 and V is TRBV11-2, with 7 bases fitting TRBD2. Specimen: NKG2D-low CD8+ T cells sorted from blood. This clonotype originated in a human donor with alopecia areata. The CDR3 DNA follows: TGTGCCAGCAGCCCGTCACCGGGGGGTATGGAGACCCAGTACTTC. Translation gives CASSPSPGGMETQYF.